This note documents a single T cell receptor beta chain sequence. In this sample, this clonotype turned up many times. Its antigen is unknown. Within one base of it there is no much larger clone, and no base qualities were kept. Amplification of TCR beta CDR3 regions was carried out from RNA transcripts. The first round of RT-PCR for the TCR CDR3 was performed with the HTBI primer set and the Qiagen OneStep RT-PCR kit. A second multiplex PCR round built the libraries, followed by size selection and purification. The libraries were sequenced on an Illumina HiSeq2000 using paired-end 100 bp reads. The study's own analysis went as follows. Raw data were processed with SOAPnuke, discarding reads with adapters, uncalled bases, mean Phred below 15, or no exact constant-primer or identifier match. COPE v1.2.5 was used to merge the high-quality paired reads, and each unique nucleotide sequence was defined as a clonotype. MiTCR v1.1 was used to align clonotypes to the IMGT TRBV, TRBD and TRBJ reference segments. Analysis was restricted to V-J combinations with a frequency above 0.0001, which covered 98% to 99.2% of repertoires. A TCS score was defined as the ratio between F50 (clonal expansion) and ExV (chaos), using BLOSUM62-based TCRdist between CDR3 peptides within each V-J. Welch's t-statistics and random forest reduced just over 500 V-J features to under 15, which were used in a naive Bayes classifier (R e1071). TCRdb trimmed the raw reads at Q25, called clones with MiXCR and kept productive beta chains. Rows with a matching CDR3 protein are joined into one entry that keeps the most common DNA and genes. TCRdb's processing, not the authors', yielded these V and J calls. This sample has some 150,000 distinct CDR3 sequences in its table, and less than 25% of those were observed once. Around 70% of the sample belongs to the ten largest clones.

The record originates from a study of T cells in Graves' hyperthyroidism and ophthalmopathy (dated by TCRdb to the late 2010s). With respect to the entire study: Peripheral blood samples were taken at the time of initial diagnosis, prior to any treatment. Prospective prediction of ophthalmopathy was tested in an independent validation cohort of fewer than 20 hyperthyroidism patients and some 17 patients who later progressed to ophthalmopathy. According to the paper, TCR Vbeta CDR3 sequencing was carried out on about 140 peripheral blood samples, which came from fewer than 50 ophthalmopathy, 80 or so hyperthyroidism and approximately 17 progressor patients. The study also compared thyroid tissue and blood T-cell repertoires from a handful of Graves' hyperthyroidism patients. The roughly 91 discovery patients were randomly divided into training and test sets at a 7:3 ratio. Once sampling was done, hyperthyroidism patients were given methimazole at a starting dose of 30 mg daily, whereas ophthalmopathy patients were given high-dose intravenous methylprednisolone. A discovery cohort of around 98 patients, roughly 43 with Graves' ophthalmopathy and 55 to 60 with stable Graves' hyperthyroidism, was used to find distinguishing TCR V-J signatures.

CDR1 and CDR2 are read off the germline V gene as SGHRS and YFSETQ. The V and J ends are trimmed by 5 bases and 8 bases, leaving 9 bases between them. The CDR3 measures 11 amino acids from cysteine to phenylalanine. The retained sequence is limited to the CDR3, 33 bases, with the frame set at the first base. Hyperthyroidism patients were newly diagnosed, had a disease duration of under 2 months, and were aged 18 to 65 years. The study excluded patients with uncontrolled infections, other autoimmune diseases, pregnancy or lactation. Diagnoses were based on clinical symptoms, serum thyroxine and TRAb, thyroid ultrasound and orbital computed tomography. For progressor patients, blood was drawn at the first diagnosis of hyperthyroidism, before any ophthalmopathy symptoms had appeared. Ficoll-Paque density gradient centrifugation was used to isolate PBMCs from 10 ml of fresh peripheral blood. Progressor patients were first diagnosed with Graves' hyperthyroidism and then developed ophthalmopathy during follow-up. Trizol reagent was used to extract total RNA, and RNA quality was then checked on an Agilent 2100 Bioanalyzer.

General findings and caveats noted by the study authors: Most expanded thyroid clonotypes (frequency above 0.001) were also found in blood, which suggests that blood repertoires may mirror thyroid immune responses. In validation, progression to ophthalmopathy was predicted by the model with around 70% sensitivity and roughly 72% specificity, a median of about 6.4 months before onset. No statistical method was used to fix the sample size in advance, and group allocation was not hidden from the investigators. A model built on a 13 V-J signature distinguished ophthalmopathy from stable hyperthyroidism, reaching 87.88% sensitivity and about 81% specificity in cross-validation and 80%/75% in testing.

The sequence was collected from a woman between 45 and 65 years old with Graves' hyperthyroidism that later progressed to Graves' ophthalmopathy. Sequencing input: blood. This sequence uses TRBV5-1 and TRBJ2-3; no D segment can be confidently identified. The CDR3 sequence is CASSLYGTQYF. The bases read TGCGCCAGCAGTTTATACGGTACGCAGTATTTT. This CDR3, with the reference TRBV5-1 and TRBJ2-3 proteins standing in past its ends, gives the full variable domain KAGVTQTPRYLIKTRGQQVTLSCSPISGHRSVSWYQQTPGQGLQFLFEYFSETQRNKGNFPGRFSGRQFSNSRSEMNVSTLELGDSALYLCASSLYGTQYFGPGTRLTVL.